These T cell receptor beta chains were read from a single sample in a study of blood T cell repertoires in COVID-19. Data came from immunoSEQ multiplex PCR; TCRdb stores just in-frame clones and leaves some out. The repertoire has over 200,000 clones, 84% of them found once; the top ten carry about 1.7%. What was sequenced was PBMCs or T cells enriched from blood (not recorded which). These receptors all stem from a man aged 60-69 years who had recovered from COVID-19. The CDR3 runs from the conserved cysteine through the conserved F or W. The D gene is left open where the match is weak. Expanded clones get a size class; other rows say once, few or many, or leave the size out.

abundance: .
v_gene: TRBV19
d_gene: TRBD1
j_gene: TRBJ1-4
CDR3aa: CASSIGQGTEKLFF
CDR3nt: TGTGCCAGTAGTATCGGACAGGGCACTGAAAAACTGTTTTTT

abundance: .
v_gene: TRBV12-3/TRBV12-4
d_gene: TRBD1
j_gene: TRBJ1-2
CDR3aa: CASRGTGLAGYTF
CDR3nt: TGTGCCAGCAGGGGGACAGGGTTGGCTGGCTACACCTTC

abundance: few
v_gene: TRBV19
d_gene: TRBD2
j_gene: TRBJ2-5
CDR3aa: CASSLLGTSGFQETQYF
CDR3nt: TGTGCCAGTAGTTTACTGGGGACTAGCGGGTTCCAAGAGACCCAGTACTTC

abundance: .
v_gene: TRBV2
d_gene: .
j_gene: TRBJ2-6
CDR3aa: CASSNRASGANVLTF
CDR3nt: TGTGCCAGCAGCAACAGGGCCTCTGGGGCCAACGTCCTGACTTTC

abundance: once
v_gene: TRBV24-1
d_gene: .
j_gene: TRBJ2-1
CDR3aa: CATSDPGNANEQFF
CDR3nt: TGTGCCACCAGTGATCCGGGGAACGCTAATGAGCAGTTCTTC

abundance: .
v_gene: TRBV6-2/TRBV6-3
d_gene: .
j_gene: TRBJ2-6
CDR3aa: CASSYTGRAGANVLTF
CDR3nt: TGTGCCAGCAGTTACACAGGGAGGGCTGGGGCCAACGTCCTGACTTTC

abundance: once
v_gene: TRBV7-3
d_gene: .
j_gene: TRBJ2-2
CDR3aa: CASSSLRGDRRGTGELFF
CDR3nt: TGTGCCAGCAGCTCTCTCCGCGGGGATAGACGAGGCACCGGGGAGCTGTTTTTT

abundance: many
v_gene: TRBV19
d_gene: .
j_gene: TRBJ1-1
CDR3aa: CASSNRRRNTEAFF
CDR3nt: TGTGCCAGTAGTAATCGCAGGCGTAACACTGAAGCTTTCTTT

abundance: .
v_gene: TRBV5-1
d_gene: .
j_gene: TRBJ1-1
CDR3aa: CASSLDRLAEAFF
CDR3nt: TGCGCCAGCAGCCTAGACAGGTTGGCTGAAGCTTTCTTT

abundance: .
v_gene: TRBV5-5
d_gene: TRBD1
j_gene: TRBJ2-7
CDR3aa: CASSSRSGQASYEQYF
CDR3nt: TGTGCCAGCAGCAGTCGGTCGGGACAGGCATCCTACGAGCAGTACTTC

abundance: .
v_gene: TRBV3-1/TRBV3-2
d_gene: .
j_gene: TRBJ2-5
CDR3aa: CASSRQSSGKETQYF
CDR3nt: TGTGCCAGCAGCCGACAGAGTAGCGGTAAAGAGACCCAGTACTTC

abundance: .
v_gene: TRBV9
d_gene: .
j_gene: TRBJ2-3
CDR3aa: CASSATGHYTDTQYF
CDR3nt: TGTGCCAGCAGTGCAACGGGACACTACACAGATACGCAGTATTTT

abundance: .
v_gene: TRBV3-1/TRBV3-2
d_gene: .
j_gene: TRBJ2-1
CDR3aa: CASSPSPGSNEQFF
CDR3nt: TGTGCCAGCAGTCCTAGCCCGGGGAGCAATGAGCAGTTCTTC

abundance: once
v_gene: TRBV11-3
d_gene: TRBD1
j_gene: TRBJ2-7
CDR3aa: CASSLEGGLSYEQYF
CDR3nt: TGTGCCAGCAGCTTAGAAGGGGGCCTTTCATACGAGCAGTACTTC

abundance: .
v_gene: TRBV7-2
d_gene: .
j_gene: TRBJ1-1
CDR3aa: CASSLAPAGTNTEAFF
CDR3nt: TGTGCCAGCAGCTTAGCTCCAGCAGGTACTAACACTGAAGCTTTCTTT

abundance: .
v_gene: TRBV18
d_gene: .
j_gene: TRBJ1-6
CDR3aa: CASSPGGPYNSPLHF
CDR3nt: TGTGCCAGCTCACCCGGGGGTCCCTATAATTCACCCCTCCACTTT

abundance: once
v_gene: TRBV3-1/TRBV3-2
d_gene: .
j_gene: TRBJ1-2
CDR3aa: CASSPRPGLPRTNYGYTF
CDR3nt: TGTGCCAGCAGCCCCCGCCCGGGACTGCCAAGAACTAACTATGGCTACACCTTC

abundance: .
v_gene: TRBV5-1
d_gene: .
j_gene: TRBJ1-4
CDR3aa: CASSRTGTTNEKLFF
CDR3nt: TGCGCCAGCAGCAGAACAGGGACAACTAATGAAAAACTGTTTTTT

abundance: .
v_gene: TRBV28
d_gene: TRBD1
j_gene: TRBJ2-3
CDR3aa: CASRSQGAEADTQYF
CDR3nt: TGTGCCAGCAGATCCCAGGGGGCAGAGGCAGATACGCAGTATTTT

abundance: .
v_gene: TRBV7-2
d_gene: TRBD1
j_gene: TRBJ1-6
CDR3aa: CASSLNRGQSPLHF
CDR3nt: TGTGCCAGCAGCTTAAACAGGGGGCAATCACCCCTCCACTTT

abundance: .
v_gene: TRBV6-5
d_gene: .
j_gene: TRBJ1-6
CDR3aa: CASSRSSYNSPLHF
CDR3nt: TGTGCCAGCAGCCGTAGTTCCTATAATTCACCCCTCCACTTT

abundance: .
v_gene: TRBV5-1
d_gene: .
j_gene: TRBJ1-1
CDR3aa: CASSFGQRNTEAFF
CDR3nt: TGCGCCAGCAGCTTTGGACAGAGGAACACTGAAGCTTTCTTT

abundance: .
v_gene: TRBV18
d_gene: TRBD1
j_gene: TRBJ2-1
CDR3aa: CASSLDRGLYNEQFF
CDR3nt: TGTGCCAGCTCCTTGGACAGGGGGCTGTACAATGAGCAGTTCTTC

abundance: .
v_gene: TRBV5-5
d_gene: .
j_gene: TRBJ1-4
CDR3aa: CASSLITTNEKLFF
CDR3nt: TGTGCCAGCAGTCTTATTACAACTAATGAAAAACTGTTTTTT

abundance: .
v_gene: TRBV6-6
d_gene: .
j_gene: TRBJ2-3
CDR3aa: CASSYSLDRPEDTQYF
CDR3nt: TGCGCCAGCAGTTACTCCCTGGACAGACCGGAAGATACGCAGTATTTT

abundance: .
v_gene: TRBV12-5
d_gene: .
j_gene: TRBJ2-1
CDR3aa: CASGFGRYNEQFF
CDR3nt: TGTGCTAGTGGTTTTGGGAGGTACAATGAGCAGTTCTTC

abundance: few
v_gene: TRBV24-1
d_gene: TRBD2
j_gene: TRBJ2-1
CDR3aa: CATSDGGTSGRNEQFF
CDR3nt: TGTGCCACCAGTGATGGTGGGACTAGCGGGCGCAATGAGCAGTTCTTC

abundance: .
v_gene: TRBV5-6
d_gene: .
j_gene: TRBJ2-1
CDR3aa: CASRAAPGRGNNEQFF
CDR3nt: TGTGCCAGCAGGGCTGCTCCAGGTCGGGGGAACAATGAGCAGTTCTTC

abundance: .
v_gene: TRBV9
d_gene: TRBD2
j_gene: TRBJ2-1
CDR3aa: CASSEGTSGGNLYNEQFF
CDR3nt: TGTGCCAGCAGCGAAGGGACTAGCGGGGGGAATTTGTACAATGAGCAGTTCTTC

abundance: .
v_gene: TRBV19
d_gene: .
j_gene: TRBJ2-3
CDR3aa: CASALATSTDTQYF
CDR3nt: TGTGCCAGCGCTCTAGCCACCAGCACAGATACGCAGTATTTT

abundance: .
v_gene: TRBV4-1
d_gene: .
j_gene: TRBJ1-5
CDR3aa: CASSQDQQVFSNQPQHF
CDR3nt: TGCGCCAGCAGCCAAGATCAACAGGTCTTTAGCAATCAGCCCCAGCATTTT

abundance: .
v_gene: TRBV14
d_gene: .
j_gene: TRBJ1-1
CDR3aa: CASSPNAGYTEAFF
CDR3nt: TGTGCCAGCAGCCCCAACGCGGGTTACACTGAAGCTTTCTTT

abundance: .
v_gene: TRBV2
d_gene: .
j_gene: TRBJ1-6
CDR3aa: CASSEGQVNSPLHF
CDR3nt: TGTGCCAGCAGTGAAGGACAGGTCAATTCACCCCTCCACTTT